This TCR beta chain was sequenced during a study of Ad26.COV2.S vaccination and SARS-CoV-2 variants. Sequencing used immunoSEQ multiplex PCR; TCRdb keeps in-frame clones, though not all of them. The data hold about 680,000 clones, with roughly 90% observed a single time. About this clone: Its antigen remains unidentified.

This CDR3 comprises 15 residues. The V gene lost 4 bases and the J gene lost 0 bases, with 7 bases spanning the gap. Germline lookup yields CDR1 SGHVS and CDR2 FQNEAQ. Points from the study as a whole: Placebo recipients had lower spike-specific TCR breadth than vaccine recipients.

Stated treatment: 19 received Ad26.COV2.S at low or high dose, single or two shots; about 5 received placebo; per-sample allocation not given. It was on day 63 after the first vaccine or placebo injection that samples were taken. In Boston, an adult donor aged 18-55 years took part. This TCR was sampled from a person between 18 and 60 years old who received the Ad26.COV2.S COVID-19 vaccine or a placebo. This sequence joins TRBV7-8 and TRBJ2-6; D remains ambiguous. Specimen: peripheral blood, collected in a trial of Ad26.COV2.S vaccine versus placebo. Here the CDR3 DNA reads TGTGCCAGCAGCTGGGTGCGCTCTGGGGCCAACGTCCTGACTTTC. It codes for CASSWVRSGANVLTF.